These 12 T cell receptor beta chains were all obtained from the same sample, sequenced in a study of shared clonotypes between healthy human individuals. The method was immunoSEQ multiplex PCR; TCRdb's version includes in-frame clones alone and lacks a portion of them. The table has about 600,000 clones, 95% to 98% seen once; the top ten hold approximately 0.057%. Material for sequencing was naive CD4+ T cells sorted from blood. Subset in this sample: CD45RA+ positively selected. Every receptor here comes from a woman aged 30 to 39 in good health.

The chain carries TRBV6-5 and TRBJ2-7, with D possibly TRBD1 on 6 matching bases. This CDR3 spans 14 amino acids. V was cut by 10 bases and J by 1 base, with 17 bases left in between. Per the germline V gene, CDR1 is MNHEY and CDR2 is SVGAGI. Written as DNA, the CDR3 is TGTGCCACCGCGCCCGGGACAACGTCCTACGAGCAGTACTTC. Its protein is CATAPGTTSYEQYF.

V gene TRBV18 combines with J gene TRBJ2-7; D is unresolved. There are 15 residues in the CDR3. The germline gives CDR1 KGHSH, CDR2 LQKENI. V lost 2 bases, J lost 2 bases, and 13 bases lay in between. CDR3 coding DNA: TGTGCCAGCTCACCAGGGCCAGGCACTACCTACGAGCAGTACTTC. The encoded protein is CASSPGPGTTYEQYF.

This clone was observed a single time. The chain recombines TRBV6-1 with TRBJ1-6; D is unresolved. The germline CDR1 and CDR2 sequences are MNHNS and SASEGT. Deletions cut 4 bases from V and 5 bases from J, with 12 bases between. The CDR3 spans 15 residues. The CDR3 coding sequence is TGTGCCAGCAGTGCTTGGCAGGCAGATAATTCACCCCTCCACTTT. Translated, it gives CASSAWQADNSPLHF.

This sequence joins TRBV28 and TRBJ1-4, with TRBD1 matching 7 bases. Germline values: CDR1 MDHEN, CDR2 SYDVKM. Germline trimming cut 5 bases from V and 7 bases from J; bases unmatched to any gene: 10. CDR3 length: 15 amino acids. DNA of the CDR3: TGTGCCAGCAGTCCGGGACAGTCCGCGGGTGAAAAACTGTTTTTT. Its translation: CASSPGQSAGEKLFF. Combining the CDR3 with reference TRBV28 and TRBJ1-4 gives the whole variable domain DVKVTQSSRYLVKRTGEKVFLECVQDMDHENMFWYRQDPGLGLRLIYFSYDVKMKEKGDIPEGYSVSREKKERFSLILESASTNQTSMYLCASSPGQSAGEKLFFGSGTQLSVL.

This chain links TRBV28 with TRBJ2-7, with unresolved D. The CDR3 has 11 amino acids. The germline V and J ends were trimmed by 8 bases and 3 bases, with 8 bases remaining between them. Germline assignment: CDR1 MDHEN and CDR2 SYDVKM. Written as DNA, the CDR3 is TGTGCCAGCGGGCTAAACTACGAGCAGTACTTC. This gives the protein CASGLNYEQYF.

The chain couples TRBV30 to TRBJ2-4, with unresolved D. CDR1 and CDR2 (germline): GTSNPN, SVGIG (reference sequence). The CDR3 consists of 13 residues. Trimming shortened V by 0 bases and J by 14 bases, and 17 bases separated the two germline ends. CDR3 in DNA: TGTGCCTGGAGTGTAACGGCCACCTCACGAAAGTACTTC. Translation gives CAWSVTATSRKYF. The full variable domain, in which reference TRBV30 and TRBJ2-4 provide the parts outside the CDR3, is SQTIHQWPATLVQPVGSPLSLECTVEGTSNPNLYWYRQAAGRGLQLLFYSVGIGQISSEVPQNLSASRPQDRQFILSSKKLLLSDSGFYLCAWSVTATSRKYFGAGTRLSVL.

This clone was seen more than once but under ten times. V and J are TRBV28 and TRBJ1-1; D unresolved. CDR1 and CDR2 from the germline V gene are MDHEN and SYDVKM. This CDR3 has 13 residues. V lost 2 bases and J 1 base, leaving 5 bases between the germline ends. In DNA, the CDR3 is TGTGCCAGCAGTTTACCCGCGAACACTGAAGCTTTCTTT. Residues: CASSLPANTEAFF.

The V call is TRBV25-1, the J call TRBJ1-2, with TRBD1 as a possible D gene (6 bases). The germline V gene has CDR1 MGHDK and CDR2 SYGVNS. Trimming pared 0 bases from V and 4 bases from J, leaving 12 bases between. This CDR3 spans 15 amino acids. In nucleotides, the CDR3 is TGTGCCAGCAGTGAATATGGTGGGGGCGGCTATGGCTACACCTTC. Protein: CASSEYGGGGYGYTF.

This chain connects TRBV28 to TRBJ1-1; no definite D call. Between the trimmed V and J ends, which lost 4 bases and 1 base, there was a span of 10 bases. CDR3 length: 14 amino acids. CDR1 is MDHEN, CDR2 SYDVKM, per germline. The CDR3 nucleotides are TGTGCCAGCAGTTATTACGGGGAGAACACTGAAGCTTTCTTT. This encodes CASSYYGENTEAFF.

The V gene is TRBV18, the J gene TRBJ2-5; the D is unclear. Between the trimmed V and J ends, which lost 4 bases and 2 bases, there was a span of 8 bases. The CDR3 has 13 residues. The germline gives CDR1 KGHSH, CDR2 LQKENI. CDR3: CASSQSEQETQYF. In nucleotides, the CDR3 is TGTGCCAGCTCACAATCCGAACAAGAGACCCAGTACTTC.

The chain is built from TRBV28 and TRBJ1-1; a possible D gene is TRBD1 (6 bases). The germline CDR1 and CDR2 sequences are MDHEN and SYDVKM. The germline V and J ends were trimmed by 8 bases and 6 bases, with 13 bases remaining between them. The CDR3 extends over 12 amino acids. CDR3 region: CASFVQGSEAFF. The CDR3 DNA sequence: TGTGCCAGCTTTGTACAGGGTTCTGAAGCTTTCTTT.

This chain joins TRBV25-1 and TRBJ1-2; the match to TRBD1 covers 7 bases. The CDR3 loop spans 14 amino acids. CDR1 is MGHDK and CDR2 is SYGVNS in the germline V gene. After removal of 1 base from V and 6 bases from J, the junction contained 5 bases not matched to a gene. The CDR3 bases are TGTGCCAGCAGTGAATGCTCCAGGGGGAATGGCTACACCTTC. This codes for CASSECSRGNGYTF.